This TCR beta chain was obtained from a study of spatial heterogeneity in lung cancer. Regarding the study as a whole: At tumor resection, ubiquitous expanded TCRs were detected in blood more often than later.

Time point indicated: sample taken at primary tumor resection. No cells were sorted before sequencing. The whole RNA sequenced was extracted from tumor, nontumor lung or frozen PBMC. The cohort: approximately 66 early-stage, untreated non-small cell lung cancer patients. The length of the CDR3 is 14 residues. Trimming removed 4 bases from V and 3 bases from J; junction bases left unmatched: 5. Germline assignment: CDR1 ENHRY and CDR2 SYGVKD. This clonotype was detected ten times or more. What it binds is unknown. Every TCR cDNA molecule bore a unique molecular identifier. Using its own MiXCR run on the 5' RACE reads, TCRdb lists one record per CDR3 protein. The repertoire holds about 8,500 distinct CDR3 sequences, 6.5% to 8% seen once, with 30% in the top ten.

The sequencing here drew on PBMCs, taken at surgery. This sequence was found in a female donor with early-stage non-small cell lung cancer. This sequence joins TRBV10-3 and TRBJ1-1, with 7 bases identical to TRBD1. The CDR3 DNA sequence: TGTGCCATCAGTGGTTCTGACAGGGACACTGAAGCTTTCTTT. Amino acid sequence: CAISGSDRDTEAFF.